A selection of T cell receptor beta chains follows, all from one sample in a study of blood T cell repertoires in COVID-19. Produced via immunoSEQ multiplex PCR; TCRdb's table is partial and in-frame only. The sample contains about 210,000 clones, around 86% of which appear only once. Sequencing was carried out using peripheral blood. Source of these receptors: a woman in her 70s with COVID-19, enrolled during active disease. The CDR3 runs from the conserved cysteine through the conserved F or W. A D gene is named only where the DNA matches it firmly. Rows may omit the clone size; those that give it use once, few, many or a size class.

d_call	clone_size	v_call	j_call	cdr3_aa	cdr3_nt
NA	few	TRBV11-2	TRBJ1-1	CASSTDSTNTEAFF	TGTGCCAGCAGCACGGACAGCACGAACACTGAAGCTTTCTTT
TRBD1	NA	TRBV25-1	TRBJ2-5	CASSASDRFGETQYF	TGTGCCAGCAGTGCCTCGGACAGGTTTGGTGAGACCCAGTACTTC
NA	NA	TRBV7-3	TRBJ1-4	CASSLWRDRSNEKLFF	TGTGCCAGCAGCTTATGGAGGGACCGAAGTAATGAAAAACTGTTTTTT
NA	NA	TRBV24-1	TRBJ1-2	CATAFRGGDGYTF	TGTGCCACCGCGTTTAGGGGAGGGGATGGCTACACCTTC
NA	NA	TRBV7-6	TRBJ2-5	CASSSPDRGETQYF	TGTGCCAGCAGCTCCCCGGATCGGGGGGAGACCCAGTACTTC
TRBD2	NA	TRBV18	TRBJ2-1	CASSPPRTSGNYYNEQFF	TGTGCCAGCTCACCGCCCCGGACTAGCGGAAACTACTACAATGAGCAGTTCTTC
TRBD1	NA	TRBV6-2/TRBV6-3	TRBJ2-1	CASSSLSAGGMHEQFF	TGTGCCAGCAGTTCCTTATCTGCAGGGGGTATGCATGAGCAGTTCTTC
NA	NA	TRBV6-2/TRBV6-3	TRBJ1-5	CASSFPLTGQPQHF	TGTGCCAGCAGTTTTCCCTTGACAGGACAGCCCCAGCATTTT
TRBD1	NA	TRBV13	TRBJ1-2	CASSFGTGAGGYTF	TGTGCCAGCAGCTTCGGAACAGGGGCGGGTGGCTACACCTTC
NA	NA	TRBV30	TRBJ1-4	CAWSGGDEKLFF	TGTGCCTGGAGTGGGGGGGATGAAAAACTGTTTTTT
NA	NA	TRBV27	TRBJ1-2	CASSFRGSYGYTF	TGTGCCAGCAGTTTCCGGGGAAGCTATGGCTACACCTTC
TRBD2	NA	TRBV28	TRBJ2-7	CASTTEGLRAYEQYF	TGTGCCAGCACCACTGAGGGACTAAGGGCCTACGAGCAGTACTTC
TRBD2	NA	TRBV10-3	TRBJ2-1	CAISDPGTSGRVQQFF	TGTGCCATCAGTGACCCTGGGACTAGCGGGAGGGTTCAGCAGTTCTTC